The 30 T cell receptor beta chains reported below all come from one sample, sequenced in a study of shared clonotypes between healthy human individuals. Assay used: immunoSEQ multiplex PCR; TCRdb lists only in-frame clones, some missing. Found here are more than 2,000,000 clones, roughly 93% of them singletons; the top ten hold under 0.45%. The source material was naive CD4+ T cells from PBMCs. Noted subset: CD45RA+ positively selected. All receptors derive from a man between 18 and 29 years old in good health. Some clones in this sample may be carry-over from other donors' samples.

The chain links TRBV4-2 to TRBJ1-3, with 7 nucleotides matching TRBD1. Per germline, CDR1 LGHNA and CDR2 YNFKEQ. V trimming: 4 bases; J trimming: 0 bases; junction bases outside the gene matches: 27. This CDR3 region has 23 residues. Written as DNA, the CDR3 is TGTGCCAGCAGCCTCGGACAGGCTCAATATCTCTGGAAACGTACGTCCTCTGGAAACACCATATATTTT. As protein: CASSLGQAQYLWKRTSSGNTIYF.

V is TRBV19 and J is TRBJ1-5, with D unresolved. The V end lost 7 bases, the J end lost 0 bases, and 10 bases lay between the germline ends. The CDR3 is 14 amino acids. Germline CDR1 reads LNHDA; CDR2 reads SQIVND (reference sequence). As DNA, the CDR3 is TGTGCCAGTATCGGGTCGAGTAGCAATCAGCCCCAGCATTTT. Amino acids: CASIGSSSNQPQHF.

The chain joins TRBV5-8 to TRBJ2-7; TRBD1 matches 7 bases. The germline V gene has CDR1 SGHTS and CDR2 YDEGEE. The CDR3 totals 14 residues. Germline trimming cut 2 bases from V and 1 base from J; bases unmatched to any gene: 3. For the CDR3, the DNA is TGTGCCAGCAGCTTCGCGACAGGGTCCTACGAGCAGTACTTC. It codes for CASSFATGSYEQYF.

The chain recombines TRBV6-6 with TRBJ2-4; D gene ambiguous. The V gene lost 6 bases and the J gene lost 1 base, with 7 bases spanning the gap. The CDR3 has 13 residues. Germline CDR1 and CDR2: MNHNY and SVGAGI (reference sequence). The chain's CDR3 is CASSLDAKNIQYF. In DNA, the CDR3 is TGTGCCAGCAGCCTGGATGCCAAAAACATTCAGTACTTC.

V usage is TRBV7-9 and J usage is TRBJ1-4; the D gene is possibly TRBD1 (5 bases). Looked up from germline, CDR1 is SEHNR and CDR2 is FQNEAQ (reference sequence). This CDR3 is built from 14 residues. Trimming shortened V by 2 bases and J by 3 bases, and 7 bases separated the two germline ends. The CDR3 loop is CASSLLGANEKLFF. The DNA of the CDR3 is TGTGCCAGCAGCTTATTAGGGGCTAATGAAAAACTGTTTTTT.

This clone came up once. The rearrangement links TRBV28 to TRBJ1-4; D ambiguous. Trimming took off 7 bases at V and 6 bases at J, with 12 bases between the two ends. The CDR3 sequence is 13 residues long. CDR1 and CDR2 from the germline V gene are MDHEN and SYDVKM. The CDR3 DNA reads as TGTGCCAGCAATACCCCCGGGGATGAAAAACTGTTTTTT. This encodes CASNTPGDEKLFF.

The chain links TRBV28 to TRBJ2-7; 10 bases agree with TRBD2. V lost 8 bases, J lost 5 bases, and 12 bases stayed unmatched. Germline V gene sequence: CDR1 MDHEN, CDR2 SYDVKM. The CDR3 is 15 amino acids. This CDR3 reads CASGSPGLAIHEQYF. The CDR3 DNA reads as TGTGCCAGCGGTTCGCCGGGACTAGCGATTCACGAGCAGTACTTC.

Concerning this clone: The sample holds other DNA sequences that translate to the same CDR3. This chain uses TRBV5-1 with TRBJ2-5, with 7 bases matching TRBD2. This CDR3 contains 15 residues. The ends lost 0 bases at V and 0 bases at J; junction bases unmatched: 2. Looked up from germline, CDR1 is SGHRS and CDR2 is YFSETQ. CDR3 sequence reads: CASSLVGTNQETQYF. The CDR3 DNA follows: TGCGCCAGCAGCTTGGTGGGGACTAACCAAGAGACCCAGTACTTC.

The J gene is TRBJ1-1, the V gene TRBV7-2; D unclear. The CDR3 length is 12 residues. Germline-derived CDR1 and CDR2 are SGHTA and FQGNSA. V was trimmed by 2 bases and J by 7 bases, leaving 8 bases between them. CDR3 sequence reads: CASSLRVGEAFF. DNA of the CDR3: TGTGCCAGCAGCTTACGTGTGGGTGAAGCTTTCTTT.

The CDR3, as DNA: TGTGCCAGCAGTGACGAGGGGGAGGATACTGAAGCTTTCTTT. Its protein product is CASSDEGEDTEAFF. V gene TRBV6-4 combines with J gene TRBJ1-1; weak D call: TRBD1 (6 bases). The V end lost 2 bases, the J end lost 5 bases, and 12 bases lay between the germline ends. CDR1 and CDR2 (germline): MRHNA, SNTAGT. The CDR3 is made up of 14 amino acids.

The chain employs TRBV7-3 and TRBJ2-1, with TRBD2 as a possible D gene (6 bases). The germline V gene encodes CDR1 SGHTA and CDR2 FQGTGA. The CDR3 contains 14 residues. Trimming cost V 4 bases and J 8 bases, with 15 bases left between them. This CDR3 is CASSSRGSRDEQFF. The CDR3 bases are TGTGCCAGCAGCTCCCGGGGGAGCAGGGATGAGCAGTTCTTC. Full variable domain (remainder filled in from reference TRBV7-3 and TRBJ2-1): GAGVSQTPSNKVTEKGKYVELRCDPISGHTALYWYRQSLGQGPEFLIYFQGTGAADDSGLPNDRFFAVRPEGSVSTLKIQRTERGDSAVYLCASSSRGSRDEQFFGPGTRLTVL.

V usage is TRBV27 and J usage is TRBJ1-3; D gene uncertain. Germline assignment: CDR1 MNHEY and CDR2 SMNVEV (reference sequence). The CDR3 covers 15 residues. V gave up 5 bases and J gave up 0 bases, with 11 bases separating them. The CDR3 region has the DNA TGTGCCAGCAGTCAGGACGCTATCTCTGGAAACACCATATATTTT. It is translated as CASSQDAISGNTIYF.

The chain combines TRBV28 with TRBJ1-2; 9 bases fit TRBD1. Germline V CDR1 and CDR2: MDHEN, SYDVKM. V was clipped by 9 bases and J by 4 bases; unmatched bases: 9. This CDR3 is built from 14 residues. The CDR3: CASLLQGAGYGYTF. The CDR3 DNA reads TGTGCCAGTCTTTTACAGGGGGCAGGCTATGGCTACACCTTC.

Concerning this clone itself: The identical CDR3 is also encoded by other nucleotide sequences in the sample. This chain connects TRBV7-2 to TRBJ2-3, with D possibly TRBD2 on 7 matching bases. Germline V gives CDR1 SGHTA, CDR2 FQGNSA. Deletions cut 1 base from V and 3 bases from J, with 11 bases between. The CDR3 is made up of 15 amino acids. This CDR3 is CASSLEGGRTDTQYF. The DNA of the CDR3 is TGTGCCAGCAGCTTAGAGGGGGGGCGAACAGATACGCAGTATTTT.

The V gene is TRBV2, the J gene TRBJ2-2; D not certain. The ends were cut back, 9 bases at V and 1 base at J, with 12 bases in the middle. Germline V CDR1 and CDR2: SNHLY, FYNNEI. This CDR3 spans 14 amino acids. CDR3 in DNA: TGTGCCAGTTGGGCCGAGATGAACACCGGGGAGCTGTTTTTT. This gives the protein CASWAEMNTGELFF.

This clone has a handful of counts. The chain carries TRBV5-4 and TRBJ1-1; no definite D call. Deletions cut 1 base from V and 5 bases from J, with 12 bases between. The CDR3 spans 14 residues. Germline V gives CDR1 SGHNT, CDR2 YYREEE (reference sequence). CDR3 DNA: TGTGCCAGCAGCTTGTTCGCCTTAGGAACTGAAGCTTTCTTT. Amino acids: CASSLFALGTEAFF.

This chain links TRBV7-9 with TRBJ2-5; TRBD2 matches 12 bases. The trim removed 2 bases at V and 5 bases at J, leaving 6 bases unmatched. Germline CDR1 and CDR2: SEHNR and FQNEAQ (reference sequence). This CDR3 comprises 16 residues. This CDR3 reads CASSLPPSGREETQYF. In DNA form, the CDR3 reads TGTGCCAGCAGCTTACCGCCTAGCGGGAGGGAGGAGACCCAGTACTTC.

J is TRBJ1-4 and V is TRBV27; D is unclear. CDR1 MNHEY and CDR2 SMNVEV come from the germline V gene (reference sequence). The CDR3 runs to 13 residues. Trimming left V 5 bases short and J 13 bases short, with 17 bases between. CDR3 bases: TGTGCCAGCAGTGCACGGGGTATCCCGGGACTGTTTTTT. This codes for CASSARGIPGLFF.

About this clone itself: This same CDR3 is encoded by further DNA sequences in the sample. The J gene is TRBJ2-7, the V gene TRBV9, with a weak D call TRBD2 (5 bases). V was trimmed by 0 bases and J by 0 bases, leaving 10 bases between them. Germline V gene data show CDR1 as SGDLS and CDR2 as YYNGEE. The CDR3 length is 15 residues. The CDR3 region is CASSVGLANSYEQYF. CDR3 coding DNA: TGTGCCAGCAGCGTAGGCTTAGCGAACTCCTACGAGCAGTACTTC. The whole variable domain, filled in from reference TRBV9 and TRBJ2-7, reads DSGVTQTPKHLITATGQRVTLRCSPRSGDLSVYWYQQSLDQGLQFLIQYYNGEERAKGNILERFSAQQFPDLHSELNLSSLELGDSALYFCASSVGLANSYEQYFGPGTRLTVT.

Notes on this clone: This sample also contains other DNA sequences that code for the same CDR3. V and J are TRBV28 and TRBJ1-5; D is undetermined. The CDR3 sequence is 12 residues long. Trimming removed 1 base at V and 3 bases at J, with 1 base between. CDR1 and CDR2 (germline): MDHEN, SYDVKM. The CDR3 loop is CASSLYNQPQHF. CDR3 coding DNA: TGTGCCAGCAGTTTATACAATCAGCCCCAGCATTTT.

This chain connects TRBV5-1 to TRBJ1-4; no definite D call. This CDR3 has 15 amino acids. V was pared by 0 bases and J by 3 bases, with 9 bases between. Per the germline V gene, CDR1 is SGHRS and CDR2 is YFSETQ. In DNA, the CDR3 is TGCGCCAGCAGCTTGGGTACCGACTCTAATGAAAAACTGTTTTTT. Protein product: CASSLGTDSNEKLFF.

V gene TRBV27 combines with J gene TRBJ2-2; maybe TRBD1 (6 bases). Germline loops: CDR1 MNHEY, CDR2 SMNVEV (reference sequence). CDR3 length: 13 amino acids. V was shortened by 6 bases and J by 5 bases, with 10 bases between the two germline ends. The CDR3 coding sequence is TGTGCCAGCAGCCGCCAGGGGACCGGGGAGCTGTTTTTT. Encoded protein: CASSRQGTGELFF.

Note on this clone: At the DNA level, this CDR3 is encoded by other sequences in the same sample as well. This chain links TRBV5-1 with TRBJ2-2, with D hard to call. This CDR3 is 14 amino acids long. V lost 4 bases and J 2 bases, leaving 9 bases between the germline ends. Germline CDR1 is SGHRS and CDR2 is YFSETQ. CDR3 sequence: CASSIDGNTGELFF. The CDR3 nucleotides read TGCGCCAGCAGCATCGACGGAAACACCGGGGAGCTGTTTTTT.

Here the CDR3 reads CASSQLSYNEQFF. For the CDR3, the DNA is TGCGCCAGCAGCCAACTCTCCTACAATGAGCAGTTCTTC. The chain uses TRBV4-3 and TRBJ2-1; no definite D call. CDR3 length: 13 amino acids. From germline, CDR1 is LGHNA and CDR2 YSLEER. The V end was cut by 2 bases, the J end by 0 bases, with 2 bases between.

V and J are TRBV18 and TRBJ2-7; D unclear. Between the trimmed V and J ends, which lost 3 bases and 3 bases, there was a span of 9 bases. Germline CDR1 reads KGHSH; CDR2 reads LQKENI. The CDR3 has 13 residues. Here the CDR3 reads CASSPRQNYEQYF. The CDR3 DNA follows: TGTGCCAGCTCACCCCGGCAGAACTACGAGCAGTACTTC.

The gene calls are TRBV6-5 and TRBJ1-1, with a tentative D call TRBD1 (6 bases). This CDR3 comprises 14 residues. The V end lost 5 bases, the J end lost 5 bases, and 15 bases lay between the germline ends. The germline CDR1 and CDR2 sequences are MNHEY and SVGAGI. CDR3 DNA sequence: TGTGCCAGCAGTAACCGCAGGGGCGAGACTGAAGCTTTCTTT. Translation: CASSNRRGETEAFF.

This clone was recorded a few times. The identical CDR3 is also encoded by other nucleotide sequences in the sample. The gene calls are TRBV7-9 and TRBJ1-5, with D hard to call. Trimming removed 0 bases from V and 4 bases from J, with 7 bases in between. CDR3 size: 14 residues. Germline CDR1 is SEHNR and CDR2 is FQNEAQ (reference sequence). The CDR3 sequence is CASSLAGLNQPQHF. The CDR3 nucleotides are TGTGCCAGCAGCTTAGCAGGGTTGAATCAGCCCCAGCATTTT.

This chain connects TRBV7-9 to TRBJ1-1, with D perhaps matching TRBD1 (5 bases). The CDR3 contains 18 residues. V lost 4 bases and J 2 bases, leaving 23 bases between the germline ends. Looked up from germline, CDR1 is SEHNR and CDR2 is FQNEAQ (reference sequence). The DNA for the CDR3 is TGTGCCAGCAGCTCCACAGCCATAGTCTTGGGGGTCAACACTGAAGCTTTCTTT. Translated: CASSSTAIVLGVNTEAFF.

The J gene is TRBJ2-7, the V gene TRBV4-2; D is undetermined. Trimming took off 1 base at V and 5 bases at J, with 6 bases between the two ends. CDR3 length equals 12 residues. Germline V gives CDR1 LGHNA, CDR2 YNFKEQ. CDR3 sequence (DNA): TGTGCCAGCAGCCAAGGCAGCGACGAGCAGTACTTC. Translation: CASSQGSDEQYF.

The chain couples TRBV27 to TRBJ1-5; D is unresolved. V was trimmed by 0 bases and J by 4 bases, leaving 10 bases between them. The CDR3 length is 15 residues. The V gene's germline CDR1 is MNHEY and CDR2 SMNVEV (reference sequence). The CDR3 DNA sequence: TGTGCCAGCAGTTTATCTCGCAGATTAAATCAGCCCCAGCATTTT. Amino acid sequence: CASSLSRRLNQPQHF.